A selection of T cell receptor beta chains follows, all from one sample in a study of T cell repertoires in cytomegalovirus infection. MiXCR, applied by TCRdb to the reads, yields one record per CDR3 protein. This sample has 400,000 to 550,000 distinct CDR3 sequences; approximately 10% occur once, and the top ten carry roughly 10%. Sequencing was done on a sample of PBMCs. These receptors were collected from a human donor in good health (CMV status not recorded). Some clones in this sample may be carry-over from other donors' samples. The CDR3 runs from the conserved cysteine through the conserved F or W. A D gene is named only where the DNA matches it firmly. Size is stated for part of the rows, as once, few or many counts, or as a class when the clone is expanded.

D	size	V	J	CDR3	DNA
-	few	TRBV5-4	TRBJ1-1	CASSSAGAPEAFF	TGTGCCAGCAGCTCCGCCGGGGCGCCTGAAGCTTTCTTT
-	many	TRBV27	TRBJ1-1	CASSRQNTEAFF	TGTGCCAGCAGTCGACAGAACACTGAAGCTTTCTTT
TRBD1	many	TRBV6-2/TRBV6-3	TRBJ2-2	CASRIFKGQFGELFF	TGTGCCAGCAGGATCTTTAAGGGACAGTTCGGGGAGCTGTTTTTT
TRBD1	many	TRBV6-2/TRBV6-3	TRBJ2-7	CASSRTGSYGEQYF	TGTGCCAGCAGTAGGACAGGCTCCTACGGCGAGCAGTACTTC
-	many	TRBV7-9	TRBJ2-1	CASSSGLENNEQFF	TGTGCCAGCAGCTCGGGACTGGAGAACAATGAGCAGTTCTTC
-	many	TRBV11-1	TRBJ2-7	CASSRGGEQYF	TGTGCCAGCAGCAGAGGGGGCGAGCAGTACTTC
TRBD2	-	TRBV19	TRBJ2-2	CASSRLADTGELFF	TGTGCCAGTAGTCGACTAGCGGATACCGGGGAGCTGTTTTTT
TRBD1	many	TRBV12-5	TRBJ2-1	CASGPPVGQGTYNEQFF	TGTGCTAGTGGTCCCCCTGTGGGACAGGGTACGTACAATGAGCAGTTCTTC
-	many	TRBV7-6	TRBJ2-1	CASSPQGGGPREQFF	TGTGCCAGCAGCCCCCAGGGGGGAGGGCCTCGGGAGCAGTTCTTC
-	-	TRBV19	TRBJ2-2	CASSISAGSTGELFF	TGTGCCAGTAGTATTAGTGCGGGGAGCACCGGGGAGCTGTTTTTT
TRBD1	-	TRBV9	TRBJ2-7	CASSHGQDPNEQYF	TGTGCCAGCAGCCATGGACAGGACCCTAACGAGCAGTACTTC
-	-	TRBV19	TRBJ1-1	CASSIFLGRMNTEAFF	TGTGCCAGTAGTATATTTTTAGGGCGGATGAACACTGAAGCTTTCTTT
-	many	TRBV28	TRBJ1-1	CASSDSNTEAFF	TGTGCCAGCAGTGACAGTAACACTGAAGCTTTCTTT
-	many	TRBV24-1	TRBJ2-7	CATSDRGGSYPYEQYF	TGTGCCACCAGTGATCGGGGTGGCAGTTATCCCTACGAGCAGTACTTC
-	many	TRBV9	TRBJ1-1	CASSSKGGSDEAFF	TGTGCCAGCAGTTCGAAGGGCGGGAGCGATGAAGCTTTCTTT
-	many	TRBV7-9	TRBJ2-7	CASSLTGKQYF	TGTGCCAGCAGTTTGACAGGCAAGCAGTACTTC
-	many	TRBV20-1	TRBJ1-1	CSAFDSPEAFF	TGCAGTGCTTTTGACAGCCCTGAAGCTTTCTTT
TRBD1	-	TRBV4-2	TRBJ2-1	CASSQQGGQVIIYNEQFF	TGTGCCAGCAGCCAACAAGGGGGACAGGTGATTATTTACAATGAGCAGTTCTTC
-	few	TRBV18	TRBJ2-5	CASSPQTQETQYF	TGTGCCAGCTCACCACAGACCCAAGAGACCCAGTACTTC
-	-	TRBV4-2	TRBJ2-5	CASSQESGRETQYF	TGTGCCAGCAGCCAAGAGTCAGGGAGGGAGACCCAGTACTTC